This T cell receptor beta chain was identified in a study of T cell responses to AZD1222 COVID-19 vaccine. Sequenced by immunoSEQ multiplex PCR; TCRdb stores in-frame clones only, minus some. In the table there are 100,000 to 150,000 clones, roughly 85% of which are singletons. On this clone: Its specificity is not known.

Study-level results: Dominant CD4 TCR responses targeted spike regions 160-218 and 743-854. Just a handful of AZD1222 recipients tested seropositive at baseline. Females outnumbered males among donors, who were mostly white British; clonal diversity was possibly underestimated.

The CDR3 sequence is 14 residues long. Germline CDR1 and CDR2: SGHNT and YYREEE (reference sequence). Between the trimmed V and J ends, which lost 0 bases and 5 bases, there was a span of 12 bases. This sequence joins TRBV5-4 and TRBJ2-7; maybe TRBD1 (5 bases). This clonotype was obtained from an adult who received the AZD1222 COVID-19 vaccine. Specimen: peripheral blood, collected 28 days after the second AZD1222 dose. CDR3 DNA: TGTGCCAGCAGCTTGGACCAGGGTAGCAACGAGCAGTACTTC. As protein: CASSLDQGSNEQYF.